A selection of T cell receptor beta chains follows, all from one sample in a study of blood T cell repertoires in COVID-19. Assay used: immunoSEQ multiplex PCR; TCRdb lists only in-frame clones, some missing. This table holds about 68,000 clones, 70% to 90% found once. The specimen was peripheral blood. The receptors derive from a middle-aged man with acute or convalescent COVID-19. CDR3s include the opening cysteine and the closing phenylalanine or tryptophan. Fields, in order: clone size, V gene, J gene, D gene, CDR3 protein, CDR3 DNA. D genes are given only for firm matches. Some rows mark clone size as missing; the rest say once, few, many or name a class of expanded clone.

-	TRBV11-2	TRBJ2-3	-	CASSLGSGGFADTQYF	TGTGCCAGCAGCTTAGGTTCCGGGGGTTTCGCAGATACGCAGTATTTT
few	TRBV6-6	TRBJ2-7	TRBD1	CASSYSQGAREQYF	TGTGCCAGCAGTTACTCGCAGGGGGCACGGGAGCAGTACTTC
-	TRBV11-3	TRBJ2-1	-	CASSLEEATEQFF	TGTGCCAGCAGCTTAGAAGAGGCCACTGAGCAGTTCTTC
few	TRBV5-6	TRBJ2-1	-	CASSLGGRENEQFF	TGTGCCAGCAGCTTAGGGGGTCGTGAGAATGAGCAGTTCTTC
-	TRBV18	TRBJ1-4	-	CASSPLETGATNEKLFF	TGTGCCAGCTCACCGTTAGAGACAGGCGCAACTAATGAAAAACTGTTTTTT
-	TRBV7-9	TRBJ1-2	-	CASSLGAGDYGYTF	TGTGCCAGCAGCTTAGGAGCAGGGGACTATGGCTACACCTTC
once	TRBV28	TRBJ2-1	-	CASTDSAMTYNEQFF	TGTGCCAGCACCGATAGCGCGATGACCTACAATGAGCAGTTCTTC
-	TRBV3-1/TRBV3-2	TRBJ2-1	-	CASSFDSLSYNEQFF	TGTGCCAGCAGCTTCGACAGCCTCTCCTACAATGAGCAGTTCTTC
-	TRBV3-1/TRBV3-2	TRBJ1-4	TRBD1	CASSRRLGQGSRSTNEKLFF	TGTGCCAGCAGCCGACGATTGGGACAGGGGAGCCGCTCAACTAATGAAAAACTGTTTTTT
-	TRBV30	TRBJ2-3	TRBD2	CAWSLSGGVTDTQYF	TGTGCCTGGAGTCTTAGCGGGGGGGTAACAGATACGCAGTATTTT